The next 4 T cell receptor beta chains were all read from a single sample in a study of cytomegalovirus exposure and HLA in healthy donors. PCR used 60 Vbeta primers and 13 Jbeta primers. Generated by immunoSEQ multiplex PCR, the TCRdb table keeps only in-frame clones and is missing some. The sample has roughly 40,000 clones; 40% to 60% are singletons. Source material: PBMCs. The receptors shown here come from a human donor in good health.

The V call is TRBV6-1, the J call TRBJ2-3; 10 bases map to TRBD2. The J segment lost 2 bases and the V segment lost 6 bases, leaving 5 bases of the junction unmatched. The CDR3 spans 15 residues. CDR1 MNHNS and CDR2 SASEGT come from the germline V gene. The CDR3: CASSLLAGPTDTQYF. The CDR3 DNA is TGTGCCAGCAGCTTACTAGCGGGGCCCACAGATACGCAGTATTTT.

This chain connects TRBV5-4 to TRBJ2-5; 8 nucleotides match TRBD1. The assigned J gene may be wrong: the sequence end matches TRBJ2-7 better. From germline, CDR1 is SGHNT and CDR2 YYREEE (reference sequence). The CDR3 totals 15 residues. The CDR3 reads CASSLRDRPSYEQYF. CDR3 DNA sequence: TGTGCCAGCAGCTTGAGGGACAGGCCCTCCTACGAGCAGTACTTC.

This clone was picked up a small number of times. The chain has TRBV25-1 and TRBJ1-5; maybe TRBD1 (5 bases). Trimming removed 4 bases from V and 7 bases from J, with 11 bases in between. Germline-derived CDR1 and CDR2 are MGHDK and SYGVNS. The CDR3 runs to 13 residues. The CDR3 protein is CASSGAGKQPQHF. CDR3 bases: TGTGCCAGCAGTGGGGCAGGGAAACAGCCCCAGCATTTT.

The CDR3 region is CASSLAPGSNQPQHF. The CDR3 DNA follows: TGTGCCAGCAGCTTAGCGCCGGGGAGCAATCAGCCCCAGCATTTT. The J gene is TRBJ1-5, the V gene TRBV7-2; unclear D gene. The CDR3 is 15 residues long. Per the germline V gene, CDR1 is SGHTA and CDR2 is FQGNSA. Deletions cut 0 bases from V and 1 base from J, with 7 bases between.